This record concerns one T cell receptor beta chain sequence. This sample was included in a study of shared clonotypes between healthy human individuals. Study as a whole: Each donor's CD4 naive and CD4 memory cells filled three plates apiece, CD8 naive two, and CD8 memory one.

Samples underwent the assay at deep level. Produced via immunoSEQ multiplex PCR; TCRdb's table is partial and in-frame only. Among 600,000 to 700,000 clones listed, around four fifths were seen once. The CDR3 covers 15 residues. V lost 1 base and J 0 bases, leaving 9 bases between the germline ends. Germline V gene data show CDR1 as SGHVS and CDR2 as FNYEAQ. The clonotype was recovered from a woman under 40 in good health. The J gene is TRBJ2-5, the V gene TRBV7-6, with D maybe TRBD1 (5 bases). Specimen: memory CD4+ T cells sorted from blood. Specified subset: CD45RA-negative fraction. CDR3 amino acids: CASSLVAGYQETQYF. CDR3 sequence (DNA): TGTGCCAGCAGCTTAGTGGCAGGGTACCAAGAGACCCAGTACTTC.